This T cell receptor beta chain emerged from a study of tumor-infiltrating lymphocytes in primary liver carcinoma. Across the study: Samples produced roughly 3.5 to 7.13 million productive TCRbeta reads, comparable across tissue types.

This clonotype has just one count. CDR3 size: 15 residues. Losses at the gene ends were 6 bases for V and 4 bases for J; bases not matched to a gene: 9. Each 20-30 mg portion of unsorted bulk tissue served as the source for co-extraction of RNA and DNA. Patients carried chronic HBV infection without prior treatment. Making TCR beta cDNA involved roughly 0.55 ug total RNA and a constant-region primer. Researchers made the TCR beta libraries by running three nested multiplex PCR rounds with slightly modified ARM-PCR. Running roughly 10 cycles apiece, the first two PCR rounds relied on TRBV1-TRBV30 forward primers together with a C-beta reverse primer. TCRdb fed the multiplex PCR reads into MiXCR, producing one record per CDR3 protein. Altogether about 100,000 distinct CDR3 sequences are present, about 70% being singletons, with the ten largest covering around 30%.

V and J are TRBV12-3 or TRBV12-4 and TRBJ2-1, with 7 bases matching TRBD2. The clonotype was recovered from a man aged 40-49 years with primary liver carcinoma and hepatitis B virus infection. Sequences were obtained from tumor-adjacent normal liver tissue. The CDR3 DNA reads as TGTGCCAGCAGCCTCGAGCGGGACGGGTACAATGAGCAGTTCTTC. Encoded protein: CASSLERDGYNEQFF.